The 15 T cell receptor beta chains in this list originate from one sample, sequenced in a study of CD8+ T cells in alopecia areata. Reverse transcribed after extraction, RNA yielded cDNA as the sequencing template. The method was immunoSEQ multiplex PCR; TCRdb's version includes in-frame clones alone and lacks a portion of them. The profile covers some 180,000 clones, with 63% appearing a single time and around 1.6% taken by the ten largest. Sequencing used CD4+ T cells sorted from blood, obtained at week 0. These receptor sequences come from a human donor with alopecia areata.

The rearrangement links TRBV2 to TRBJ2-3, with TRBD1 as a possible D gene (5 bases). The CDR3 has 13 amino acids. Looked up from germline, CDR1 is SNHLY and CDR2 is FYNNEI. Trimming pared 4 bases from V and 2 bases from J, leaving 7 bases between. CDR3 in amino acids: CASSVDNTDTQYF. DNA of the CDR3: TGTGCCAGCAGTGTGGACAACACAGATACGCAGTATTTT. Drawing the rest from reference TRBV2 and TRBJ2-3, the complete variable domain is EPEVTQTPSHQVTQMGQEVILRCVPISNHLYFYWYRQILGQKVEFLVSFYNNEISEKSEIFDDQFSVERPDGSNFTLKIRSTKLEDSAMYFCASSVDNTDTQYFGPGTRLTVL.

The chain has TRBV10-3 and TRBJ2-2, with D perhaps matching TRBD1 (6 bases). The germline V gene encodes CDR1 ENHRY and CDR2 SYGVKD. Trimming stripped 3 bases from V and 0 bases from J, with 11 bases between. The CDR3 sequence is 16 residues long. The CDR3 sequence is CAISDYRETNTGELFF. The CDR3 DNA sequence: TGTGCCATCAGTGATTACAGGGAAACGAACACCGGGGAGCTGTTTTTT.

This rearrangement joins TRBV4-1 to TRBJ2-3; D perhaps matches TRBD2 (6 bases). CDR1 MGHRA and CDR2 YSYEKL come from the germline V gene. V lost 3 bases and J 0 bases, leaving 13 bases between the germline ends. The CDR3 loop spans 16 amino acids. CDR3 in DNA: TGCGCCAGCAGCCACGGGACTGGCCTTAGCACAGATACGCAGTATTTT. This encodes CASSHGTGLSTDTQYF.

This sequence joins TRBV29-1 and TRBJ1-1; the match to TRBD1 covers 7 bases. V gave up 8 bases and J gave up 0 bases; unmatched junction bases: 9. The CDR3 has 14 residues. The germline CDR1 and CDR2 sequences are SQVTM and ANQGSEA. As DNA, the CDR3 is TGCAGCTTTTGGGACAGCTCCGTGAACACTGAAGCTTTCTTT. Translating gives CSFWDSSVNTEAFF.

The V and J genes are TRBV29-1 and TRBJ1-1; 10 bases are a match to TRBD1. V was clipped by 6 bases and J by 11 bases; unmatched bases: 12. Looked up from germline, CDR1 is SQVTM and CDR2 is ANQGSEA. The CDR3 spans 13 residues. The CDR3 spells CSVEGQGPSRAFF. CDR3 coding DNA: TGCAGCGTCGAGGGACAGGGGCCCTCCCGGGCTTTCTTT.

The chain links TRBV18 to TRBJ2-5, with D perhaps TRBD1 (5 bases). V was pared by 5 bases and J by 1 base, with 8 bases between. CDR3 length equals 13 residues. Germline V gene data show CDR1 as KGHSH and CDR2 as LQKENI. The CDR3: CASSAGIQETQYF. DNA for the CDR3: TGTGCCAGCTCAGCAGGGATCCAAGAGACCCAGTACTTC. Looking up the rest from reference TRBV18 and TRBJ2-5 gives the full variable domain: NAGVMQNPRHLVRRRGQEARLRCSPMKGHSHVYWYRQLPEEGLKFMVYLQKENIIDESGMPKERFSAEFPKEGPSILRIQQVVRGDSAAYFCASSAGIQETQYFGPGTRLLVL.

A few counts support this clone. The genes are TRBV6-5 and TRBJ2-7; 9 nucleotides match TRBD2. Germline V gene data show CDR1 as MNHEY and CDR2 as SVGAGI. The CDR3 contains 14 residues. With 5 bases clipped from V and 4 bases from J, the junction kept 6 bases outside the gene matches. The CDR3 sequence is CASSPGSGGYEQYF. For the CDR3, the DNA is TGTGCCAGCAGTCCGGGTAGCGGGGGATACGAGCAGTACTTC.

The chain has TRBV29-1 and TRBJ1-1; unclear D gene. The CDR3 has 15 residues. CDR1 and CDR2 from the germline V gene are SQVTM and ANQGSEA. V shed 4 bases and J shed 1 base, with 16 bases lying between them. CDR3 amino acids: CSVAPRAATNTEAFF. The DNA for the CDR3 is TGCAGCGTTGCCCCTCGGGCGGCAACGAACACTGAAGCTTTCTTT.

CDR3 coding DNA: TGCGCCAGCAGCCAAGAAAGGACAGCCTATGGCTACACCTTC. Amino acid sequence: CASSQERTAYGYTF. This chain links TRBV4-3 with TRBJ1-2, with a tentative D call TRBD1 (6 bases). CDR1 is LGHNA, CDR2 YSLEER, per germline. Trimming cost V 0 bases and J 4 bases, with 9 bases left between them. There are 14 residues in the CDR3.

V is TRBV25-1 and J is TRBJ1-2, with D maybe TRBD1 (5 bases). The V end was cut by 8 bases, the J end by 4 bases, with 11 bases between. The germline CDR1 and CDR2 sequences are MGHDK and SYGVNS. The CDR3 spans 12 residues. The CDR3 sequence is CASSKTGYGYTF. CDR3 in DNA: TGTGCCAGCTCAAAAACAGGCTATGGCTACACCTTC.

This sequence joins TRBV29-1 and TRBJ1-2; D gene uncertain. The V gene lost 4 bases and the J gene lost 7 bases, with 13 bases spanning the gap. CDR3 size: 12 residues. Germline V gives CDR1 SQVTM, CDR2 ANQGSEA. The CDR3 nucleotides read TGCAGCGTTGTATGGGAGCTGGCTGGCTACACCTTC. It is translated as CSVVWELAGYTF.

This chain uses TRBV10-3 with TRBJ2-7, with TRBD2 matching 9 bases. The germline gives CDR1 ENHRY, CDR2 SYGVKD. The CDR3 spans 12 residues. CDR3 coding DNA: TGTGCCATCAGTGATTTGGCGGGGGGGCTATCGGTC. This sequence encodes CAISDLAGGLSV.

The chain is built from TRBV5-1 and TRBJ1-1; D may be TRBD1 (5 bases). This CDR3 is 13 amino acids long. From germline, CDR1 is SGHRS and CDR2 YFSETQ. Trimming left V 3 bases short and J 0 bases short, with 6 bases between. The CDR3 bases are TGCGCCAGCAGCTGGGGCCTGAACACTGAAGCTTTCTTT. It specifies CASSWGLNTEAFF.

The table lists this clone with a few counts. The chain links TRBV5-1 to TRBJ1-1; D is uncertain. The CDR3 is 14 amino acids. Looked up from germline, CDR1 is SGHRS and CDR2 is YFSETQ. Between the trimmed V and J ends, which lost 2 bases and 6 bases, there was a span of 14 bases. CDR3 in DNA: TGCGCCAGCAGCTTCGACTCCCGGGTAGCTGAAGCTTTCTTT. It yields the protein CASSFDSRVAEAFF.

CDR3 region: CSVYRDSSTYEQYF. In DNA form, the CDR3 reads TGCAGCGTGTACAGAGACAGTTCCACCTACGAGCAGTACTTC. The chain is built from TRBV29-1 and TRBJ2-7; the D gene is possibly TRBD1 (5 bases). This CDR3 region has 14 residues. Trimming shortened V by 6 bases and J by 2 bases, and 17 bases separated the two germline ends. CDR1 is SQVTM, CDR2 ANQGSEA, per germline.